The 4 T cell receptor beta chains below were found in one sample sequenced in a study of cytomegalovirus exposure and HLA in healthy donors. In the PCR, 60 Vbeta and 13 Jbeta primers were used. Profiled with immunoSEQ multiplex PCR; TCRdb holds only in-frame clones, not every one. The listing contains just under 90,000 clones. The sequenced sample was PBMCs. The receptors shown here come from a girl aged 5-17 years in good health and CMV-seropositive.

The genes are TRBV28 and TRBJ1-1, with a weak D call TRBD1 (6 bases). Germline V CDR1 and CDR2: MDHEN, SYDVKM. V was cut by 8 bases and J by 0 bases, with 16 bases left in between. The length of the CDR3 is 15 residues. The CDR3 DNA is TGTGCCAGCCTGGGGGCAAGCGACATGAACACTGAAGCTTTCTTT. Its translation is CASLGASDMNTEAFF. Full variable domain (remainder filled in from reference TRBV28 and TRBJ1-1): DVKVTQSSRYLVKRTGEKVFLECVQDMDHENMFWYRQDPGLGLRLIYFSYDVKMKEKGDIPEGYSVSREKKERFSLILESASTNQTSMYLCASLGASDMNTEAFFGQGTRLTVV.

This rearrangement joins TRBV4-3 to TRBJ2-3, with 7 nucleotides matching TRBD2. Germline V gene data show CDR1 as LGHNA and CDR2 as YSLEER. CDR3 length: 18 residues. V was pared by 0 bases and J by 5 bases, with 14 bases of the junction left unmatched. The CDR3 nucleotides read TGCGCCAGCAGCCAAGAACTCCCTCCGGGGGGATATGAAGATACGCAGTATTTT. Encoded protein: CASSQELPPGGYEDTQYF.

The rearrangement links TRBV6-5 to TRBJ2-7, with D unclear. CDR3 size: 14 residues. Germline values: CDR1 MNHEY, CDR2 SVGAGI. Between the trimmed V and J ends, which lost 5 bases and 2 bases, there was a span of 13 bases. The CDR3 nucleotides are TGTGCCAGCAGTGGCACAAGGAGCGCCTACGAGCAGTACGTC. As protein: CASSGTRSAYEQYV.

The rearrangement links TRBV29-1 to TRBJ2-3; tentative D call: TRBD1 (5 bases). The CDR3 extends over 14 amino acids. The V end was cut by 5 bases, the J end by 3 bases, with 15 bases between. Germline-derived CDR1 and CDR2 are SQVTM and ANQGSEA. The CDR3 DNA is TGCAGCGTTCGCCTTGCAGGGCAAACAGATACGCAGTATTTT. This sequence encodes CSVRLAGQTDTQYF.